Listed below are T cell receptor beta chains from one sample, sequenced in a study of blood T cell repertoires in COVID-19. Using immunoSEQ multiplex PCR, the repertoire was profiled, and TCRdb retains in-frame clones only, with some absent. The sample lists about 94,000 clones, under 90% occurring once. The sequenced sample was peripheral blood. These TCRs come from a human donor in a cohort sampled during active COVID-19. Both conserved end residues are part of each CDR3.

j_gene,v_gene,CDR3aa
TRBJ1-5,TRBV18,CASSRTGRNQPQHF
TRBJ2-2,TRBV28,CASSLFQGNTGELFF
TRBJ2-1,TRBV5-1,CASSPPGTGRNEQFF
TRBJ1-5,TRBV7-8,CASSSQGVSNQPQHF
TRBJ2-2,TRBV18,CASSPGTSGRTGELFF
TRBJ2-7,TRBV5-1,CASSRDSPYEQYF
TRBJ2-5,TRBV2,CASNGREGETQYF
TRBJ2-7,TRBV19,CASSPVGEAYEQYF
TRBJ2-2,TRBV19,CANRLDRVTGELFF
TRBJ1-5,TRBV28,CASSRGGGISPQHF
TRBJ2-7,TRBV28,CASSQGFAGQYF
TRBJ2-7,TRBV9,CASSAGRATIGEQYF
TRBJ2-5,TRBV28,CASSPRGQETQYF
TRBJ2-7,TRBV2,CASGGQGGYEQYF
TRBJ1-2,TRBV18,CASSPQGARSSYGYTF
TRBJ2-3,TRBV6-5,CASTKDRGVTDTQYF
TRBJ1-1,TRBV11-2,CASSSLTGEAFF
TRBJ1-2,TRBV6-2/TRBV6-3,CASSYGGSHYGYTF
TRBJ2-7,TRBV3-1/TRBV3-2,CASSQAFLGRGYEQYF
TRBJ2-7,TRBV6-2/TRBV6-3,CASSYSTRLSTGYEQYF
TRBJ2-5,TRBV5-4,CASSLARDHVEYF
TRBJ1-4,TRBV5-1,CASSPGGEKLFF
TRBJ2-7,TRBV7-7,CARKLGGRDEQYF
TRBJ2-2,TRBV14,CASSPDSFSGELFF
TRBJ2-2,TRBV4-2,CASSQDLAGTGELFF
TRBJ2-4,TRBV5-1,CASSGGQARDRGRLAKNIQYF